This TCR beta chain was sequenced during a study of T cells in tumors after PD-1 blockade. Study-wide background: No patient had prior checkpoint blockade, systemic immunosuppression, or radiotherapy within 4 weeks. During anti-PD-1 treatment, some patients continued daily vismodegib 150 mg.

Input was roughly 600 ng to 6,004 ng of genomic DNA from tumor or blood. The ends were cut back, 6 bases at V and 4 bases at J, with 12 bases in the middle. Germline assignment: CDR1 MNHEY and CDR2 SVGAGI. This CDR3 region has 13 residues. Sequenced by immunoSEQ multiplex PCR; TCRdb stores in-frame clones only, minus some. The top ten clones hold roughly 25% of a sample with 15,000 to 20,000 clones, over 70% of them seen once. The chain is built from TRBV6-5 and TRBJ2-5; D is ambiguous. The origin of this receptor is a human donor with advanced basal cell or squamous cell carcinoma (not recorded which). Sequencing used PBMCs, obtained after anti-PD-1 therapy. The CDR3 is CASRPTGLETQYF. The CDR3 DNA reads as TGTGCCAGCAGACCGACCGGTCTAGAGACCCAGTACTTC.